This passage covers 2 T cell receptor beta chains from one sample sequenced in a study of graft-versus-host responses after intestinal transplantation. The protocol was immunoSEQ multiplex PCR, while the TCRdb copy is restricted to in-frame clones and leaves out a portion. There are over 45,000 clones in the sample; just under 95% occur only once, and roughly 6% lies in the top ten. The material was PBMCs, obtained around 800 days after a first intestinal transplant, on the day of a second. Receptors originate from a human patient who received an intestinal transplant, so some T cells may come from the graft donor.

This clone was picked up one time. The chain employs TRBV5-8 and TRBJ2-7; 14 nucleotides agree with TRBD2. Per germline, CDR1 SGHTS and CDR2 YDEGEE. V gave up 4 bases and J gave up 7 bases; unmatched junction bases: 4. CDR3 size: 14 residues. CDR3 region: CASSPGLAGEEQYF. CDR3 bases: TGTGCCAGCAGCCCGGGACTAGCGGGAGAAGAGCAGTACTTC.

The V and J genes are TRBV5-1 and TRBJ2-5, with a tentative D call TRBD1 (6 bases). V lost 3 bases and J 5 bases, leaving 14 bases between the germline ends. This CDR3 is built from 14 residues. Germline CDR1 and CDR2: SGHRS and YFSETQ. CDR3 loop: CASSSAGARETQYF. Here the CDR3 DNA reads TGCGCCAGCAGCTCCGCAGGGGCACGGGAGACCCAGTACTTC. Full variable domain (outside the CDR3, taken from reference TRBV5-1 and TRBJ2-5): KAGVTQTPRYLIKTRGQQVTLSCSPISGHRSVSWYQQTPGQGLQFLFEYFSETQRNKGNFPGRFSGRQFSNSRSEMNVSTLELGDSALYLCASSSAGARETQYFGPGTRLLVL.